What follows describes a single TCR beta chain. The record originates from a study of blood T cell repertoires in COVID-19. The method was immunoSEQ multiplex PCR; TCRdb's version includes in-frame clones alone and lacks a portion of them. Here the sample spans fewer than 200,000 clones, around 83% being singletons. This CDR3 is built from 14 residues. From germline, CDR1 is SNHLY and CDR2 FYNNEI. Deletions cut 6 bases from V and 7 bases from J, with 15 bases between. The source is a woman aged 45-65 years in a cohort exposed to, infected with or recovered from COVID-19 (not recorded which). This sequence joins TRBV2 and TRBJ1-4, with D possibly matching TRBD1 (6 bases). The sample comprised PBMCs or T cells enriched from blood (not recorded which). CDR3 amino acids: CASSRRGGSEKLFF. The CDR3 bases are TGTGCCAGCAGCCGCAGGGGCGGAAGTGAAAAACTGTTTTTT.